Listed here is a single T cell receptor beta chain. No antigen is known for it. J gave up 7 bases and V 0 bases, and 1 base lay outside the gene matches. Germline loops: CDR1 LGHNA, CDR2 YSLEER. The CDR3 runs to 15 residues. Per the original methods: Filtering differed because ImmunoSEQ produced junction-only sequences that carried no quality scores. The table came from immunoSEQ multiplex PCR; TCRdb's copy has only in-frame clones and leaves some out. That table supplies the V and J calls and clone size; D and trimming were determined from the DNA. Counted here are about 2,500,000 clones, approximately 94% occurring once; the ten biggest clones make up roughly 0.14%. The study separated CD4+ cells into CD45RA+ naive and CD45RA-negative memory subsets. The sample is drawn from a study of shared clonotypes between healthy human individuals. Study-level points and caveats: The diversity represented, both genetic and in exposure history, was limited by few donors.

What was sequenced was naive CD4+ T cells sorted from blood. Subset given: CD45RA+ positively selected. This TCR was recovered from a man aged 18 to 30 in good health. The V gene is TRBV4-3, the J gene TRBJ2-1, with 12 positions matching TRBD1. This CDR3 reads CASSQEGQGANEQFF. CDR3 coding DNA: TGCGCCAGCAGCCAAGAGGGACAGGGGGCGAATGAGCAGTTCTTC.